Each of the 13 T cell receptor beta chains below was sequenced from the same sample in a study of cytomegalovirus exposure and HLA in healthy donors. Primers included in the PCR were 60 Vbeta and 13 Jbeta primers. Generated by immunoSEQ multiplex PCR, the TCRdb table keeps only in-frame clones and is missing some. The sample holds some 200,000 clones. Sample: PBMCs. The receptors stem from a boy aged 5-17 years in good health and CMV-seronegative.

The V and J genes are TRBV27 and TRBJ2-7; the match to TRBD2 covers 8 bases. There are 16 residues in the CDR3. Germline CDR1 is MNHEY and CDR2 is SMNVEV (reference sequence). With 4 bases clipped from V and 3 bases from J, the junction kept 11 bases outside the gene matches. In DNA form, the CDR3 reads TGTGCCAGCAGTTCGTCTCCCGGGACTAGGGGCTACGAGCAGTACTTC. It encodes CASSSSPGTRGYEQYF.

The chain joins TRBV30 to TRBJ1-5, with a tentative D call TRBD1 (5 bases). Germline lookup yields CDR1 GTSNPN and CDR2 SVGIG (reference sequence). The CDR3 is 14 residues long. Deletions cut 2 bases from V and 2 bases from J, with 10 bases between. The CDR3 DNA sequence: TGTGCCTGGAGTTGGGGCACGGGCAATCAGCCCCAGCATTTT. This codes for CAWSWGTGNQPQHF.

With regard to this clone: Other nucleotide sequences in the sample specify the same CDR3. The chain couples TRBV19 to TRBJ1-1; no firm D call. V lost 4 bases and J 0 bases, leaving 6 bases between the germline ends. The germline CDR1 and CDR2 sequences are LNHDA and SQIVND (reference sequence). This CDR3 region has 13 residues. CDR3 DNA: TGTGCCAGTAGTACCGGGGTGAACACTGAAGCTTTCTTT. It yields the protein CASSTGVNTEAFF. The whole variable domain, remainder taken from reference TRBV19 and TRBJ1-1, is DGGITQSPKYLFRKEGQNVTLSCEQNLNHDAMYWYRQDPGQGLRLIYYSQIVNDFQKGDIAEGYSVSREKKESFPLTVTSAQKNPTAFYLCASSTGVNTEAFFGQGTRLTVV.

The V and J genes are TRBV23-1 and TRBJ1-5; D possibly corresponds to TRBD1 (6 bases). TRBV23-1 is an open reading frame, and its role is uncertain. With 0 bases removed from V and 4 bases from J, the gap between germline ends came to 22 bases. The CDR3 has 19 residues. The CDR3 nucleotides are TGCGCCAGCAGTCAATCTGGGACATTGCTCGCTCAATCGAATCAGCCCCAGCATTTT. This translates into CASSQSGTLLAQSNQPQHF.

The CDR3 coding sequence is TGTGCCAGCAGCTCAGATTGGAACACCGGGGAGCTGTTTTTT. Residues: CASSSDWNTGELFF. The chain carries TRBV7-8 and TRBJ2-2; D is ambiguous. The V gene lost 4 bases and the J gene lost 1 base, with 7 bases spanning the gap. Germline-derived CDR1 and CDR2 are SGHVS and FQNEAQ. There are 14 residues in the CDR3.

V gene TRBV30 combines with J gene TRBJ1-4; D uncertain. In germline, CDR1 is GTSNPN, CDR2 SVGIG (reference sequence). The CDR3 is made up of 14 amino acids. Deletions cut 3 bases from V and 4 bases from J, with 12 bases between. The CDR3 loop is CAWSDDGINEKLFF. The CDR3 nucleotides are TGTGCCTGGAGCGACGACGGGATTAATGAAAAACTGTTTTTT.

About this clone: The same CDR3 is also encoded by other DNA sequences in this sample. The genes are TRBV5-1 and TRBJ2-5; D not certain. CDR3 length: 11 residues. The germline V and J ends were trimmed by 2 bases and 3 bases, with 2 bases remaining between them. The germline gives CDR1 SGHRS, CDR2 YFSETQ. In DNA, the CDR3 is TGCGCCAGCAGCTTCGAAGAGACCCAGTACTTC. It specifies CASSFEETQYF.

This chain joins TRBV25-1 and TRBJ1-4, with 7 bases lining up with TRBD1. The CDR3 runs 15 residues. With V trimmed by 4 bases and J by 6 bases, 8 bases remained unmatched. Germline V gene sequence: CDR1 MGHDK, CDR2 SYGVNS. CDR3 in DNA: TGTGCCAGCAGTGCCTCACAGGGGATCGATGAAAAACTGTTTTTT. Translation gives CASSASQGIDEKLFF.

The chain joins TRBV10-3 to TRBJ2-7; possible D gene TRBD1, 6 bases. Germline CDR1 reads ENHRY; CDR2 reads SYGVKD. The V end lost 6 bases, the J end lost 5 bases, and 14 bases lay between the germline ends. The CDR3 is 13 amino acids. Here the CDR3 DNA reads TGTGCCATCAGCACAGGGAGAGGTGACGAGCAGTACTTC. Translating gives CAISTGRGDEQYF.

The rearrangement links TRBV9 to TRBJ1-2, with D unclear. Germline CDR1 and CDR2: SGDLS and YYNGEE. V was clipped by 1 base and J by 0 bases, with 7 bases between them. The CDR3 sequence is 14 residues long. The DNA of the CDR3 is TGTGCCAGCAGCGTAAGCCGGTCTAACTATGGCTACACCTTC. Residues: CASSVSRSNYGYTF.

The chain is built from TRBV10-3 and TRBJ2-7; D possibly corresponds to TRBD2 (5 bases). The CDR3 runs 13 residues. The germline V gene encodes CDR1 ENHRY and CDR2 SYGVKD. V was pared by 4 bases and J by 0 bases, with 7 bases between. CDR3 bases: TGTGCCATCAGTGGAGCGGACTCCTACGAGCAGTACTTC. Protein: CAISGADSYEQYF.

The chain links TRBV28 to TRBJ2-2; 7 bases line up with TRBD1. CDR3 length equals 16 residues. Germline CDR1 reads MDHEN; CDR2 reads SYDVKM. The J segment lost 1 base and the V segment lost 4 bases, leaving 6 bases of the junction unmatched. DNA of the CDR3: TGTGCCAGCAGTTCAACAGGGGCCCAGAACACCGGGGAGCTGTTTTTT. This translates into CASSSTGAQNTGELFF.

The chain carries TRBV5-1 and TRBJ2-3; TRBD2 agrees at 12 bases. The CDR3 has 14 amino acids. Germline-derived CDR1 and CDR2 are SGHRS and YFSETQ. J gave up 3 bases and V 7 bases, and 3 bases lay outside the gene matches. The CDR3 nucleotides are TGCGCCAGCCGGACTAGCGGGGATACAGATACGCAGTATTTT. Translating it yields CASRTSGDTDTQYF.